The 11 T cell receptor beta chains below come from one sample, sequenced in a study of T-cell reconstitution after alpha-beta-depleted transplantation in children. Unique molecular identifiers were incorporated during preparation of the TCRbeta library. Via MiXCR, TCRdb re-called the PCR reads, giving one row per CDR3 protein. The data show 85,000 to 120,000 distinct CDR3 sequences, roughly 6% seen once. This specimen was PBMCs, mostly from graft donor cells, taken 60 days after TCRalphabeta/CD19-depleted stem cell transplant. The receptor set was obtained from a female patient between 2 and 15 years old who had a stem cell transplant for Fanconi anemia, so the T cells may come from the graft donor.

The sample holds a few counts of this clonotype. This chain connects TRBV6-5 to TRBJ2-7; 9 bases are a match to TRBD1. With V trimmed by 6 bases and J by 5 bases, 11 bases remained unmatched. CDR1 is MNHEY, CDR2 SVGAGI, per germline. The CDR3 runs 15 residues. In DNA form, the CDR3 reads TGTGCCAGCAGCTACGCCGGGACAGGGCACCACGAGCAGTACTTC. This codes for CASSYAGTGHHEQYF.

There are many counts of this clonotype. The V call is TRBV12-3 or TRBV12-4, the J call TRBJ2-3; TRBD1 matches 11 bases. After removal of 8 bases from V and 4 bases from J, the junction contained 11 bases not matched to a gene. The CDR3 loop spans 16 amino acids. The chain's CDR3 is CASGPRDRGGPDTQYF. The CDR3, as DNA: TGTGCCAGCGGCCCCAGGGACAGGGGGGGGCCAGATACGCAGTATTTT.

This clonotype occurred a few times. V and J are TRBV9 and TRBJ1-5, with 8 positions matching TRBD1. CDR1 and CDR2 (germline): SGDLS, YYNGEE. There are 15 residues in the CDR3. V was clipped by 3 bases and J by 8 bases; unmatched bases: 10. The CDR3 region has the DNA TGTGCCAGCAGCGGAAGCCCAGGGGGCAGGGAGCCCCAGCATTTT. As protein: CASSGSPGGREPQHF.

This clonotype has ten or more counts. This sequence joins TRBV28 and TRBJ2-3; D remains ambiguous. V was pared by 3 bases and J by 2 bases, with 9 bases between. Germline CDR1 is MDHEN and CDR2 is SYDVKM. The CDR3 loop spans 14 amino acids. The CDR3 DNA reads TGTGCCAGCAGTTTCAGCAGGCTCACAGATACGCAGTATTTT. Encoded protein: CASSFSRLTDTQYF. The variable domain in full, completed from reference TRBV28 and TRBJ2-3, reads DVKVTQSSRYLVKRTGEKVFLECVQDMDHENMFWYRQDPGLGLRLIYFSYDVKMKEKGDIPEGYSVSREKKERFSLILESASTNQTSMYLCASSFSRLTDTQYFGPGTRLTVL.

This clonotype was seen at least ten times. The chain uses TRBV5-1 and TRBJ2-7; the D call may be TRBD1 or TRBD2 (5 bases each). The length of the CDR3 is 15 residues. In germline, CDR1 is SGHRS, CDR2 YFSETQ. V lost 5 bases and J lost 3, with 18 bases in between. The CDR3 sequence: CASRVGEKDYYEQYF. In nucleotides, the CDR3 is TGCGCCAGCAGGGTAGGGGAAAAAGACTACTACGAGCAGTACTTC. Full variable domain (rest looked up from reference TRBV5-1 and TRBJ2-7): KAGVTQTPRYLIKTRGQQVTLSCSPISGHRSVSWYQQTPGQGLQFLFEYFSETQRNKGNFPGRFSGRQFSNSRSEMNVSTLELGDSALYLCASRVGEKDYYEQYFGPGTRLTVT.

This clonotype was seen ten or more times. V is TRBV29-1 and J is TRBJ2-1; no clear D gene. The V gene lost 5 bases and the J gene lost 10 bases, with 15 bases spanning the gap. CDR1 is SQVTM and CDR2 is ANQGSEA in the germline V gene. This CDR3 has 12 amino acids. The CDR3 nucleotides are TGCAGCGTTATGCGCCCCATTACAGAGCAGTTCTTC. Translated: CSVMRPITEQFF.

This clonotype was observed many times. The rearrangement links TRBV29-1 to TRBJ2-7; D ambiguous. This CDR3 region has 12 residues. Germline assignment: CDR1 SQVTM and CDR2 ANQGSEA. V lost 5 bases to trimming and J lost 0 bases, with 8 bases between them. The CDR3 region has the DNA TGCAGCGTTTATGACAACTCCTACGAGCAGTACTTC. Translated, it gives CSVYDNSYEQYF.

This clonotype was seen just once. One base away lies a much larger clone, so this may be a sequencing read error. The chain couples TRBV12-5 to TRBJ2-3, with 7 bases aligning to TRBD1. The CDR3 spans 16 residues. Germline lookup yields CDR1 LGHNT and CDR2 FRNRAP. The CDR3 loop is CASGSNTGVSTDRQYF. DNA of the CDR3: TGTGCTAGTGGTTCAAACACAGGGGTCTCCACAGATAGGCAGTATTTT. Drawing the rest from reference TRBV12-5 and TRBJ2-3, the complete variable domain is DARVTQTPRHKVTEMGQEVTMRCQPILGHNTVFWYRQTMMQGLELLAYFRNRAPLDDSGMPKDRFSAEMPDATLATLKIQPSEPRDSAVYFCASGSNTGVSTDRQYFGPGTRLTVL.

In its sample, this clonotype was seen a few times. J is TRBJ2-3 and V is TRBV10-3; maybe TRBD1 (7 bases). Germline loops: CDR1 ENHRY, CDR2 SYGVKD. V was pared by 3 bases and J by 0 bases, with 19 bases between. The CDR3 totals 18 residues. CDR3 bases: TGTGCCATCAGTGACCCCCAGGGGGGCGGGACTAGCACAGATACGCAGTATTTT. The encoded protein is CAISDPQGGGTSTDTQYF.

This clonotype was seen many times. The J gene is TRBJ1-3, the V gene TRBV12-3 or TRBV12-4, with TRBD1 identical over 7 bases. This CDR3 has 16 amino acids. Trimming at V came to 7 bases and at J to 8 bases, leaving 17 bases not matched to a gene. For the CDR3, the DNA is TGTGCCAGCACCAGAATACTCGACAGGGAATCGGACACCATATATTTT. Its translation is CASTRILDRESDTIYF.

This clonotype was found many times. The CDR3 sequence is CSVERGSIGEQFF. The DNA for the CDR3 is TGCAGCGTTGAACGCGGGTCCATAGGGGAGCAGTTCTTC. The genes are TRBV29-1 and TRBJ2-1; D is possibly TRBD2 (5 bases). V was pared by 2 bases and J by 10 bases, with 15 bases between. This CDR3 has 13 residues. CDR1 and CDR2 (germline): SQVTM, ANQGSEA.